This TCR beta chain was identified in a study of T cell responses to AZD1222 COVID-19 vaccine. The protocol was immunoSEQ multiplex PCR, while the TCRdb copy is restricted to in-frame clones and leaves out a portion. The sample contains around 120,000 clones, around 85% of which appear only once. V trimming: 0 bases; J trimming: 4 bases; junction bases outside the gene matches: 7. CDR3 length: 17 residues. The germline V gene has CDR1 SGDLS and CDR2 YYNGEE. The chain links TRBV9 to TRBJ1-4; 9 positions agree with TRBD1. Specimen: peripheral blood, collected on day 0 of AZD1222 vaccination. The clonotype was recovered from an adult in good health. The CDR3 loop is CASSVEDRGVGNEKLFF. The CDR3 coding sequence is TGTGCCAGCAGCGTAGAGGACAGGGGAGTTGGTAATGAAAAACTGTTTTTT.